The rows below give T cell receptor beta chains drawn from one sample of a study of CD8+CD57+ T cells in acquired aplastic anemia. Each CDR3 protein gets one entry after TCRdb re-called the reads with MiXCR. Seen here are some 200,000 distinct CDR3 sequences, less than 60% observed once, and the top ten hold about 1.7%. The sample consisted of sorted CD4+, CD8+, or CD8+CD57+ T cells (not recorded which) from PBMCs. The source is a human donor with aplastic anemia. CDR3s include the opening cysteine and the closing phenylalanine or tryptophan. Each record gives: CDR3 DNA, CDR3 protein, clone size, J gene, V gene, D gene. D genes are given only for firm matches. Expanded clones get a size class; other rows say once, few or many, or leave the size out.

CDR3 DNA: TGTGCCAGCAGCCTAACGGGACAGACCGGCTACACCTTC
CDR3 protein: CASSLTGQTGYTF
clone size: .
J gene: TRBJ1-2
V gene: TRBV12-3/TRBV12-4
D gene: TRBD1

CDR3 DNA: TGTGCCAGCAGTTCGACAGTTATGTATCAGCCCCAGCATTTT
CDR3 protein: CASSSTVMYQPQHF
clone size: .
J gene: TRBJ1-5
V gene: TRBV6-5
D gene: .

CDR3 DNA: TGTGCCAGCGCCCTCCGGGCGAACACTGAAGCTTTCTTT
CDR3 protein: CASALRANTEAFF
clone size: .
J gene: TRBJ1-1
V gene: TRBV6-1
D gene: .

CDR3 DNA: TGTGCCAGCGGGGGGAGCGAGGGTATTGAAAAACTGTTTTTT
CDR3 protein: CASGGSEGIEKLFF
clone size: .
J gene: TRBJ1-4
V gene: TRBV2
D gene: .

CDR3 DNA: TGTGCCAGCAGTTACGTGGGGGGCTCTCAGCCCCAGCATTTT
CDR3 protein: CASSYVGGSQPQHF
clone size: .
J gene: TRBJ1-5
V gene: TRBV6-5
D gene: .

CDR3 DNA: TGTGCCAGCAGCTTACAGGGGGCCCTCTACGAGCAGTACTTC
CDR3 protein: CASSLQGALYEQYF
clone size: many
J gene: TRBJ2-7
V gene: TRBV12-3/TRBV12-4
D gene: TRBD1

CDR3 DNA: TGCAGTGCATGGGACCCTACGTTGAATGGCTACACCTTC
CDR3 protein: CSAWDPTLNGYTF
clone size: .
J gene: TRBJ1-2
V gene: TRBV20-1
D gene: .

CDR3 DNA: TGTGCCAGCAGCTCACAGTTAGGGGGGATGACCTACGAGCAGTACTTC
CDR3 protein: CASSSQLGGMTYEQYF
clone size: .
J gene: TRBJ2-7
V gene: TRBV5-6
D gene: .

CDR3 DNA: TGTGCCATCAGTGAGTCCGTGGGAGGCGGAAACACCATATATTTT
CDR3 protein: CAISESVGGGNTIYF
clone size: .
J gene: TRBJ1-3
V gene: TRBV10-3
D gene: .

CDR3 DNA: TGTGCCAGCAGCTTAGCGGGGGGACCGAGCTACGAGCAGTACTTC
CDR3 protein: CASSLAGGPSYEQYF
clone size: many
J gene: TRBJ2-7
V gene: TRBV7-2
D gene: .

CDR3 DNA: TGTGCCAGTAGTATGGTGACTAATGAAAAACTGTTTTTT
CDR3 protein: CASSMVTNEKLFF
clone size: many
J gene: TRBJ1-4
V gene: TRBV19
D gene: .

CDR3 DNA: TGTGCCAGCAGTTTATACCCGGGACAGTTGAACTTC
CDR3 protein: CASSLYPGQLNF
clone size: many
J gene: TRBJ2-7
V gene: TRBV27
D gene: TRBD1

CDR3 DNA: TGTGCCATCGGGGGAAGCACAGATACGCAGTATTTT
CDR3 protein: CAIGGSTDTQYF
clone size: .
J gene: TRBJ2-3
V gene: TRBV10-3
D gene: .

CDR3 DNA: TGTGCCAGTAGACCTCCGGGACAGGTTATCAATCAGCCCCAGCATTTT
CDR3 protein: CASRPPGQVINQPQHF
clone size: many
J gene: TRBJ1-5
V gene: TRBV19
D gene: TRBD1

CDR3 DNA: TGCAGTGCTAGCGGGGGCCTATCCTACGAGCAGTACTTC
CDR3 protein: CSASGGLSYEQYF
clone size: .
J gene: TRBJ2-7
V gene: TRBV20-1
D gene: .

CDR3 DNA: TGTGCCAGTAGCCTCGGACTAACGGGAGGAAATGAGCAGTTCTTC
CDR3 protein: CASSLGLTGGNEQFF
clone size: .
J gene: TRBJ2-1
V gene: TRBV19
D gene: TRBD2

CDR3 DNA: TGTGCCAGCAGCGTAGACCCCTCCAGGGACACTGAAGCTTTCTTT
CDR3 protein: CASSVDPSRDTEAFF
clone size: many
J gene: TRBJ1-1
V gene: TRBV9
D gene: .

CDR3 DNA: TGCGCCAGCAGCCCCACAGGGTCTCCGGGAGATACGCAGTATTTT
CDR3 protein: CASSPTGSPGDTQYF
clone size: many
J gene: TRBJ2-3
V gene: TRBV5-1
D gene: .

CDR3 DNA: TGTGCCAGCAGTGATCCTTGGGGGACAGGGGGCCATGGCTACACCTTC
CDR3 protein: CASSDPWGTGGHGYTF
clone size: many
J gene: TRBJ1-2
V gene: TRBV25-1
D gene: TRBD1

CDR3 DNA: TGTGCCACCAGCAGAGTTGCGGTTAATCAGCCCCAGCATTTT
CDR3 protein: CATSRVAVNQPQHF
clone size: few
J gene: TRBJ1-5
V gene: TRBV15
D gene: .